The 14 T cell receptor beta chains presented below share a single source sample, sequenced in a study of beta chain features in type 1 diabetes. All of the isolated RNA was reverse transcribed, so expressed TCRB transcripts were sequenced. Data came from immunoSEQ multiplex PCR; TCRdb stores just in-frame clones and leaves some out. The sample lists about 290,000 clones, approximately 8.1% seen once, with roughly 1% in the top ten. The sample was central memory CD4+ T cells from blood. Receptors originate from a young woman in good health.

A remark on this clone: The sample carries other DNA sequences with the same CDR3. The CDR3 spells CASSLGLADSTDTQYF. The CDR3 bases are TGCGCCAGCAGCTTGGGTCTAGCAGATAGCACAGATACGCAGTATTTT. This rearrangement joins TRBV5-1 to TRBJ2-3; maybe TRBD2 (5 bases). With 0 bases removed from V and 0 bases from J, the gap between germline ends came to 11 bases. This CDR3 is built from 16 residues. CDR1 and CDR2 from the germline V gene are SGHRS and YFSETQ.

This clone was seen only a few times. The chain couples TRBV11-1 to TRBJ2-1, with 11 positions matching TRBD2. V trimming: 4 bases; J trimming: 3 bases; junction bases outside the gene matches: 5. The CDR3 runs to 16 residues. CDR1 and CDR2 (germline): SGHAT, FQDESV (reference sequence). CDR3 loop: CASSSGTSGFYNEQFF. The CDR3 DNA reads as TGTGCCAGCAGCTCCGGGACTAGCGGCTTCTACAATGAGCAGTTCTTC.

About this clone itself: This same CDR3 is encoded by further DNA sequences in the sample. This chain uses TRBV20-1 with TRBJ1-3; D gene unclear. V gave up 5 bases and J gave up 2 bases, with 4 bases separating them. CDR3 size: 11 residues. The germline CDR1 and CDR2 sequences are DFQATT and SNEGSKA (reference sequence). CDR3 residues: CSAGAGNTIYF. DNA of the CDR3: TGCAGTGCTGGGGCTGGAAACACCATATATTTT.

The gene calls are TRBV21-1 and TRBJ2-7. TRBV21-1 is deemed a pseudogene. This CDR3 region has 20 residues. CDR3 nucleotide sequence: TGTGCCAGCAGCAAATGGGGTAAAAGGGGAGTCAGCCGCTGGGGCTACGAGCAGTACTTC. It is translated as CASSKWGKRGVSRWGYEQYF.

In the case of this clone: In the same sample, other DNA sequences code for this CDR3. The chain uses TRBV20-1 and TRBJ2-7; possible D gene TRBD2, 6 bases. CDR3 size: 11 residues. Trimming stripped 6 bases from V and 6 bases from J, with 12 bases between. Germline values: CDR1 DFQATT, CDR2 SNEGSKA (reference sequence). The chain's CDR3 is CSASPGGEQYF. The CDR3 coding sequence is TGCAGTGCCTCCCCCGGGGGCGAGCAGTACTTC.

The CDR3 sequence: CASSPGRGYYTF. CDR3 in DNA: TGTGCCAGCAGCCCGGGGAGGGGGTACTACACCTTC. V usage is TRBV7-2 and J usage is TRBJ1-2; D is possibly TRBD1 (6 bases). The V gene lost 5 bases and the J gene lost 10 bases, with 14 bases spanning the gap. The CDR3 loop spans 12 amino acids. Germline V gene sequence: CDR1 SGHTA, CDR2 FQGNSA.

The chain combines TRBV5-4 with TRBJ2-6; no definite D call. The CDR3 spans 15 residues. Trimming removed 1 base at V and 4 bases at J, with 9 bases between. Per the germline V gene, CDR1 is SGHNT and CDR2 is YYREEE (reference sequence). In DNA, the CDR3 is TGTGCCAGCAGCTTGAACAAGCCCGGGGCCAACGTCCTGACTTTC. Amino acid sequence: CASSLNKPGANVLTF.

This rearrangement joins TRBV5-5 to TRBJ1-2, with 7 bases aligning to TRBD1. From germline, CDR1 is SGHKS and CDR2 YYEKEE (reference sequence). V was clipped by 4 bases and J by 10 bases; unmatched bases: 10. The CDR3 is 13 residues long. CDR3 loop: CASSPRQGVDYTF. The CDR3, as DNA: TGTGCCAGCAGCCCCCGACAGGGTGTGGACTACACCTTC.

This clone came up many times. The J gene is TRBJ2-7, the V gene TRBV7-2; D may match TRBD1 or TRBD2 (5 bases each). The CDR3 sequence is 14 residues long. V was pared by 5 bases and J by 0 bases, with 11 bases between. CDR1 and CDR2 from the germline V gene are SGHTA and FQGNSA. CDR3 region: CASSMGRSSYEQYF. The DNA for the CDR3 is TGTGCCAGCAGCATGGGACGAAGCTCCTACGAGCAGTACTTC.

This clone was counted between two and nine times. The chain recombines TRBV5-4 with TRBJ1-2, with D possibly TRBD1 on 6 matching bases. Deletions cut 4 bases from V and 0 bases from J, with 13 bases between. This CDR3 has 15 amino acids. Germline values: CDR1 SGHNT, CDR2 YYREEE (reference sequence). CDR3 protein: CASSVGGGTNYGYTF. CDR3 in DNA: TGTGCCAGCAGCGTGGGAGGGGGAACTAACTATGGCTACACCTTC.

This clone was found a few times. J is TRBJ2-7 and V is TRBV11-2; D is perhaps TRBD2 (5 bases). This CDR3 contains 14 residues. The V gene's germline CDR1 is SGHAT and CDR2 FQNNGV. Trimming removed 6 bases from V and 6 bases from J, with 18 bases in between. In DNA, the CDR3 is TGTGCCAGCAGTCAGGAGGCCCGACTATTCGAGCAGTACGTC. It translates to CASSQEARLFEQYV.

The V and J genes are TRBV19 and TRBJ2-7; maybe TRBD2 (6 bases). V was pared by 5 bases and J by 6 bases, with 20 bases between. The CDR3 loop spans 15 amino acids. CDR1 is LNHDA, CDR2 SQIVND, per germline (reference sequence). Written as DNA, the CDR3 is TGTGCCAGTAGTGGCCTAAGGTCGGGACTCGGCGAGCAGTACTTC. Its protein product is CASSGLRSGLGEQYF. The whole variable domain, filled in from reference TRBV19 and TRBJ2-7, reads DGGITQSPKYLFRKEGQNVTLSCEQNLNHDAMYWYRQDPGQGLRLIYYSQIVNDFQKGDIAEGYSVSREKKESFPLTVTSAQKNPTAFYLCASSGLRSGLGEQYFGPGTRLTVT.

This chain connects TRBV6-6 to TRBJ2-5, with D unclear. CDR1 is MNHNY, CDR2 SVGAGI, per germline (reference sequence). Trimming stripped 5 bases from V and 5 bases from J, with 6 bases between. The CDR3 runs to 11 residues. The CDR3 DNA sequence: TGTGCCAGCAGTATAAAGGAGACCCAGTACTTC. Amino acids: CASSIKETQYF.

The rearrangement joins TRBV9 to TRBJ1-1; D is unclear. The CDR3 loop spans 15 amino acids. With 0 bases removed from V and 4 bases from J, the gap between germline ends came to 13 bases. The germline V gene has CDR1 SGDLS and CDR2 YYNGEE. Here the CDR3 DNA reads TGTGCCAGCAGCGTAGGCCAGGACGTGGGCACTGAAGCTTTCTTT. Its protein product is CASSVGQDVGTEAFF.